This entry features one TCR beta chain sequence. No antigen is known for it. The entry originates in a study of T cells in Graves' hyperthyroidism and ophthalmopathy. The study's findings and limits: A median roughly six months before onset, the model predicted ophthalmopathy.

TCR beta CDR3 region amplification was performed from RNA transcripts. A set of HTBI primers served as the primers for a first-round RT-PCR of the TCR CDR3. One entry per CDR3 protein results from TCRdb running MiXCR on the multiplex PCR reads. The table shows some 600,000 distinct CDR3 sequences, with around 46% occurring only once. No progression to ophthalmopathy during 18 months of follow-up defined stable disease. Uncontrolled infection, other autoimmune disease, pregnancy or lactation led to exclusion. Clinicians diagnosed patients from clinical symptoms, serum thyroxine and TRAb, thyroid ultrasound and orbital computed tomography. The CDR3 runs to 13 residues. The germline V and J ends were trimmed by 4 bases and 2 bases, with 9 bases remaining between them. In germline, CDR1 is SGHRS, CDR2 YFSETQ.

The origin of this receptor is a woman between 18 and 29 years old with Graves' hyperthyroidism. Material: peripheral blood or thyroid tissue (not recorded which). This sequence joins TRBV5-1 and TRBJ2-5; D perhaps matches TRBD2 (5 bases). The CDR3 bases are TGCGCCAGCAGCGGACTCCAACAAGAGACCCAGTACTTC. Its protein product is CASSGLQQETQYF.